The 24 T cell receptor beta chains presented below share a single source sample, sequenced in a study of T cell responses to AZD1222 COVID-19 vaccine. This table comes from immunoSEQ multiplex PCR, and its TCRdb copy is limited to in-frame clones, with some not included. The sample records around 170,000 clones, about 90% being singletons. Specimen: peripheral blood, collected 28 days after the second AZD1222 dose. The source is an adult who received the AZD1222 COVID-19 vaccine.

This clone appeared a single time. This chain joins TRBV7-8 and TRBJ2-3; 10 bases are shared with TRBD2. This CDR3 contains 17 residues. Per the germline V gene, CDR1 is SGHVS and CDR2 is FQNEAQ. Germline trimming cut 3 bases from V and 3 bases from J; bases unmatched to any gene: 9. The DNA of the CDR3 is TGTGCCAGCAGCTTCAGTGTGAGCGGGGGGGCTACAGATACGCAGTATTTT. This codes for CASSFSVSGGATDTQYF.

The V and J genes are TRBV5-4 and TRBJ1-2, with TRBD1 matching 7 bases. CDR1 and CDR2 (germline): SGHNT, YYREEE (reference sequence). Unmatched junction bases numbered 14, after V lost 4 bases and J lost 8 bases. This CDR3 is built from 15 residues. CDR3 in DNA: TGTGCCAGCAGCATAAAGGGGGCCCGGGGAGAGGGCTACACCTTC. Amino acids: CASSIKGARGEGYTF. Variable domain in full (rest from reference TRBV5-4 and TRBJ1-2): ETGVTQSPTHLIKTRGQQVTLRCSSQSGHNTVSWYQQALGQGPQFIFQYYREEENGRGNFPPRFSGLQFPNYSSELNVNALELDDSALYLCASSIKGARGEGYTFGSGTRLTVV.

The rearrangement links TRBV6-1 to TRBJ1-4; TRBD1 agrees at 7 bases. Germline CDR1 MNHNS, CDR2 SASEGT. J gave up 7 bases and V 4 bases, and 15 bases lay outside the gene matches. CDR3 length: 17 residues. The CDR3 reads CASSVGQGVRLGEKLFF. The CDR3 nucleotides read TGTGCCAGCAGTGTTGGTCAGGGGGTAAGATTAGGTGAAAAACTGTTTTTT.

V gene TRBV3-1 (or the pseudogene TRBV3-2) combines with J gene TRBJ2-5, with 7 bases that match TRBD1. J gave up 1 base and V 1 base, and 6 bases lay outside the gene matches. Germline lookup yields CDR1 LGHDT and CDR2 YNNKEL (reference sequence). The CDR3 is made up of 16 amino acids. The CDR3 sequence: CASSQGQGVRQETQYF. The CDR3 region has the DNA TGTGCCAGCAGCCAAGGACAGGGCGTACGCCAAGAGACCCAGTACTTC.

The chain links TRBV12-3 or TRBV12-4 to TRBJ1-5; D might be TRBD1 (5 bases). V lost 5 bases, J lost 3 bases, and 8 bases lay in between. The CDR3 loop spans 13 amino acids. The chain's CDR3 is CASSQGNNQPQHF. CDR3 DNA: TGTGCCAGCAGTCAGGGTAACAATCAGCCCCAGCATTTT.

The V gene is TRBV3-1 (or the pseudogene TRBV3-2), the J gene TRBJ2-4, with D perhaps TRBD1 (5 bases). This CDR3 comprises 12 residues. The germline V gene has CDR1 LGHDT and CDR2 YNNKEL (reference sequence). Trimming removed 4 bases at V and 5 bases at J, with 6 bases between. The CDR3, as DNA: TGTGCCAGCAGCCCGACAGAAAACATTCAGTACTTC. Its protein product is CASSPTENIQYF.

This chain uses TRBV30 with TRBJ1-3, with D possibly TRBD1 on 6 matching bases. This CDR3 has 14 amino acids. Germline CDR1 reads GTSNPN; CDR2 reads SVGIG (reference sequence). The ends were cut back, 3 bases at V and 4 bases at J, with 13 bases in the middle. CDR3 nucleotides: TGTGCCTGGAGAGCTACAGGGAGGGGAAACACCATATATTTT. It specifies CAWRATGRGNTIYF.

The rearrangement links TRBV28 to TRBJ1-3; TRBD1 might be the D (6 bases). The V and J ends lost 2 bases and 0 bases respectively, with 11 bases between them. CDR1 and CDR2 from the germline V gene are MDHEN and SYDVKM. The CDR3 totals 16 residues. The CDR3 reads CASSLGGWSSGNTIYF. In nucleotides, the CDR3 is TGTGCCAGCAGTTTAGGGGGCTGGAGCTCTGGAAACACCATATATTTT.

The CDR3 reads CASSIPQDLNTEAFF. Here the CDR3 DNA reads TGTGCCAGTAGTATTCCACAGGATTTGAACACTGAAGCTTTCTTT. The chain uses TRBV19 and TRBJ1-1; TRBD1 might be the D (5 bases). V gave up 3 bases and J gave up 0 bases, with 11 bases separating them. This CDR3 has 15 residues. CDR1 is LNHDA, CDR2 SQIVND, per germline (reference sequence).

J is TRBJ1-1 and V is TRBV7-3; D not resolved. The germline V and J ends were trimmed by 3 bases and 0 bases, with 8 bases remaining between them. The CDR3 covers 14 residues. Germline V gene sequence: CDR1 SGHTA, CDR2 FQGTGA. In nucleotides, the CDR3 is TGTGCCAGCAGCTTCGGCCCGATGAACACTGAAGCTTTCTTT. Residues: CASSFGPMNTEAFF. Full variable domain (remainder filled in from reference TRBV7-3 and TRBJ1-1): GAGVSQTPSNKVTEKGKYVELRCDPISGHTALYWYRQSLGQGPEFLIYFQGTGAADDSGLPNDRFFAVRPEGSVSTLKIQRTERGDSAVYLCASSFGPMNTEAFFGQGTRLTVV.

V and J are TRBV7-7 and TRBJ1-5, with 7 nucleotides matching TRBD1. This CDR3 has 16 residues. CDR1 SSHAT and CDR2 FNYEAQ come from the germline V gene (reference sequence). The ends lost 2 bases at V and 4 bases at J; junction bases unmatched: 8. CDR3 sequence reads: CASSLRAGGRNQPQHF. In nucleotides, the CDR3 is TGTGCCAGCAGCTTAAGGGCAGGGGGTAGGAATCAGCCCCAGCATTTT.

This clone has just one count. The chain carries TRBV9 and TRBJ2-7, with D possibly being TRBD2 (5 bases). From germline, CDR1 is SGDLS and CDR2 YYNGEE. The CDR3 is made up of 16 amino acids. Deletions cut 1 base from V and 7 bases from J, with 21 bases between. The chain's CDR3 is CASSVSLADRTGEQYF. The DNA for the CDR3 is TGTGCCAGCAGCGTAAGCCTCGCGGATCGGACGGGGGAGCAGTACTTC.

This rearrangement joins TRBV11-3 to TRBJ2-1; D is perhaps TRBD1 (6 bases). This CDR3 is built from 16 residues. V was clipped by 5 bases and J by 4 bases, with 18 bases between them. CDR1 is SGHNT, CDR2 YENEEA, per germline. The chain's CDR3 is CASSLERGTQYNEQFF. CDR3 nucleotide sequence: TGTGCCAGCAGCCTCGAAAGGGGGACACAATACAATGAGCAGTTCTTC.

This chain connects TRBV7-2 to TRBJ2-5; 9 bases align to TRBD1. CDR1 and CDR2 from the germline V gene are SGHTA and FQGNSA. The V and J ends lost 4 bases and 5 bases, in that order; junction bases with no gene match: 8. This CDR3 region has 15 residues. Here the CDR3 reads CASSYPGTGWETQYF. The CDR3 nucleotides are TGTGCCAGCAGCTACCCCGGGACAGGGTGGGAGACCCAGTACTTC.

V is TRBV27 and J is TRBJ1-5, with 10 positions matching TRBD1. CDR1 MNHEY and CDR2 SMNVEV come from the germline V gene (reference sequence). The CDR3 is 15 amino acids. V trimming: 3 bases; J trimming: 5 bases; junction bases outside the gene matches: 4. This CDR3 reads CASSLGQGTYQPQHF. CDR3 in DNA: TGTGCCAGCAGTTTGGGACAGGGGACGTATCAGCCCCAGCATTTT.

The V call is TRBV4-3, the J call TRBJ2-7; the D gene could be TRBD1 or TRBD2 (6 bases each). This CDR3 contains 14 residues. Germline V gene lookup returns CDR1 LGHNA and CDR2 YSLEER. The V end lost 0 bases, the J end lost 4 bases, and 10 bases lay between the germline ends. The CDR3 DNA reads TGCGCCAGCAGCCAAGACAGGGGAGGATACGAGCAGTACTTC. It is translated as CASSQDRGGYEQYF.

The V gene is TRBV10-2, the J gene TRBJ1-5; D call uncertain. CDR3 length equals 14 residues. Germline CDR1 reads WSHSY; CDR2 reads SAAADI. V dropped 3 bases and J dropped 5 bases, with 11 bases sitting between them. The CDR3 DNA follows: TGCGCCAGCAGTGACTTTAGGGTCGATCAGCCCCAGCATTTT. Translated, it gives CASSDFRVDQPQHF.

The chain is built from TRBV9 and TRBJ2-6; D gene ambiguous. CDR1 SGDLS and CDR2 YYNGEE come from the germline V gene. Trimming took 0 bases from V and 6 from J, leaving 10 bases between them. The CDR3 consists of 15 residues. CDR3: CASSVEYSAANVLTF. DNA for the CDR3: TGTGCCAGCAGCGTAGAGTACAGTGCGGCCAACGTCCTGACTTTC.

The CDR3 protein is CASSHGLNYGYTF. Written as DNA, the CDR3 is TGTGCCAGCAGCCACGGACTGAACTATGGCTACACCTTC. This chain links TRBV9 with TRBJ1-2, with D unclear. The CDR3 contains 13 residues. Germline V gene data show CDR1 as SGDLS and CDR2 as YYNGEE. V dropped 4 bases and J dropped 2 bases, with 9 bases sitting between them.

The table lists this clone with a few counts. The J gene is TRBJ2-5, the V gene TRBV11-1; 8 bases map to TRBD1. The germline gives CDR1 SGHAT, CDR2 FQDESV (reference sequence). This CDR3 is built from 14 residues. Trimming cost V 4 bases and J 3 bases; bases outside gene matches: 4. The CDR3 nucleotides read TGTGCCAGCAGCTATGGACAGGGAAAAGAGACCCAGTACTTC. This gives the protein CASSYGQGKETQYF.

The rearrangement links TRBV27 to TRBJ1-5; D not resolved. V was clipped by 5 bases and J by 0 bases, with 8 bases between them. CDR1 is MNHEY, CDR2 SMNVEV, per germline (reference sequence). There are 14 residues in the CDR3. For the CDR3, the DNA is TGTGCCAGCAGTGTTGGGGATAGCAATCAGCCCCAGCATTTT. Translation: CASSVGDSNQPQHF.

The rearrangement joins TRBV7-3 to TRBJ2-1, with 7 positions matching TRBD2. The CDR3 runs 16 residues. With 6 bases clipped from V and 3 bases from J, the junction kept 11 bases outside the gene matches. The germline V gene has CDR1 SGHTA and CDR2 FQGTGA. The DNA for the CDR3 is TGTGCCAGCAGACTACAACATGGCGGGGGCTACAATGAGCAGTTCTTC. It translates to CASRLQHGGGYNEQFF.

The rearrangement joins TRBV19 to TRBJ2-6; D gene ambiguous. The CDR3 contains 16 residues. Trimming stripped 10 bases from V and 0 bases from J, with 16 bases between. Germline lookup yields CDR1 LNHDA and CDR2 SQIVND (reference sequence). CDR3 protein: CAIYGKFNSGANVLTF. CDR3 bases: TGTGCCATATATGGCAAATTTAACTCTGGGGCCAACGTCCTGACTTTC. The variable domain in full, completed from reference TRBV19 and TRBJ2-6, reads DGGITQSPKYLFRKEGQNVTLSCEQNLNHDAMYWYRQDPGQGLRLIYYSQIVNDFQKGDIAEGYSVSREKKESFPLTVTSAQKNPTAFYLCAIYGKFNSGANVLTFGAGSRLTVL.

The CDR3 loop reads CASSQESRAVDTQYF. CDR3 sequence (DNA): TGCGCCAGCAGCCAAGAGTCCCGGGCGGTGGATACGCAGTATTTT. The chain recombines TRBV4-3 with TRBJ2-3; D unclear. CDR1 and CDR2 from the germline V gene are LGHNA and YSLEER. Trimming shortened V by 0 bases and J by 6 bases, and 13 bases separated the two germline ends. This CDR3 is built from 15 residues.